Listed here are 32 T cell receptor beta chains from one sample, sequenced in a study of PD-L1 blockade in urothelial cancer. Clones were read by immunoSEQ multiplex PCR, and TCRdb kept only the in-frame ones, dropping some. The table shows more than 55,000 clones, with roughly 80% occurring only once. Time point meaning: pretreatment peripheral blood. This material consisted of PBMCs, taken around atezolizumab (anti-PD-L1) treatment. These receptors all stem from a man aged 65 to 79 with urothelial cancer.

This clone was seen only once. This chain connects TRBV5-1 to TRBJ2-2; a weak D match, TRBD2 (5 bases). Trimming took 0 bases from V and 0 from J, leaving 6 bases between them. CDR3 length: 15 residues. Germline CDR1 reads SGHRS; CDR2 reads YFSETQ. CDR3 amino acids: CASSLVGANTGELFF. As DNA, the CDR3 is TGCGCCAGCAGCTTGGTGGGAGCGAACACCGGGGAGCTGTTTTTT.

The CDR3 DNA follows: TGTGCCAGCAGCTTACTAGCGGGAGGGACCTACAATGAGCAGTTCTTC. As protein: CASSLLAGGTYNEQFF. The rearrangement joins TRBV7-9 to TRBJ2-1; 12 positions match TRBD2. The CDR3 sequence is 16 residues long. The germline V gene encodes CDR1 SEHNR and CDR2 FQNEAQ (reference sequence). V was clipped by 2 bases and J by 2 bases; unmatched bases: 1.

The rearrangement links TRBV10-3 to TRBJ2-5; TRBD2 agrees at 7 bases. Germline-derived CDR1 and CDR2 are ENHRY and SYGVKD. The CDR3 is 16 residues long. V gave up 0 bases and J gave up 4 bases; unmatched junction bases: 8. The CDR3 DNA sequence: TGTGCCATCAGTGAGTCGGGGGGGGTTGTCGGAGAGACCCAGTACTTC. It is translated as CAISESGGVVGETQYF.

The CDR3 nucleotides are TGTGCCAGCAGCTTTCGGGAGGGGGGTATAGCTTTCTTT. Residues: CASSFREGGIAFF. This chain links TRBV7-9 with TRBJ1-1, with D possibly matching TRBD1 (6 bases). The germline V and J ends were trimmed by 3 bases and 10 bases, with 15 bases remaining between them. This CDR3 contains 13 residues. Germline V gene sequence: CDR1 SEHNR, CDR2 FQNEAQ (reference sequence).

CDR3 residues: CASSLDGAGPSYEQYF. CDR3 bases: TGTGCCAGCAGCTTAGATGGGGCGGGGCCCTCCTACGAGCAGTACTTC. V and J are TRBV11-2 and TRBJ2-7, with D maybe TRBD2 (6 bases). Trimming cost V 0 bases and J 0 bases, with 12 bases left between them. Per germline, CDR1 SGHAT and CDR2 FQNNGV. The CDR3 is 16 residues long.

This clone was observed once. The chain uses TRBV27 and TRBJ1-4; possibly TRBD1 for D (5 bases). V was clipped by 1 base and J by 8 bases, with 14 bases between them. The CDR3 spans 15 residues. Germline CDR1 MNHEY, CDR2 SMNVEV (reference sequence). The CDR3 coding sequence is TGTGCCAGCAGTTTATGGGCAGGGAGGGAGGAAAAACTGTTTTTT. As protein: CASSLWAGREEKLFF.

A word on this clone: The sample holds other DNA sequences that translate to the same CDR3. The V and J genes are TRBV5-1 and TRBJ1-1; D gene unclear. CDR3 length: 13 residues. Trimming removed 2 bases from V and 1 base from J, with 6 bases in between. Germline V CDR1 and CDR2: SGHRS, YFSETQ. The CDR3 sequence is CASSFSRNTEAFF. The CDR3 nucleotides read TGCGCCAGCAGCTTTTCGCGGAACACTGAAGCTTTCTTT.

The chain has TRBV9 and TRBJ2-5; 8 bases line up with TRBD2. After removal of 4 bases from V and 2 bases from J, the junction contained 7 bases not matched to a gene. The length of the CDR3 is 15 residues. Germline lookup yields CDR1 SGDLS and CDR2 YYNGEE. CDR3 in amino acids: CASSSGGADQETQYF. In DNA, the CDR3 is TGTGCCAGCAGCTCCGGGGGGGCAGATCAAGAGACCCAGTACTTC. The variable domain in full, with the rest retrieved from reference TRBV9 and TRBJ2-5, is DSGVTQTPKHLITATGQRVTLRCSPRSGDLSVYWYQQSLDQGLQFLIQYYNGEERAKGNILERFSAQQFPDLHSELNLSSLELGDSALYFCASSSGGADQETQYFGPGTRLLVL.

The genes are TRBV5-6 and TRBJ2-3, with 7 nucleotides matching TRBD1. With V trimmed by 6 bases and J by 2 bases, 9 bases remained unmatched. Germline V gene sequence: CDR1 SGHDT, CDR2 YYEEEE. This CDR3 has 15 amino acids. The CDR3 DNA is TGTGCCAGCATCCGGGACAGACCCTACACAGATACGCAGTATTTT. Its protein is CASIRDRPYTDTQYF.

This clone was picked up one time. This chain links TRBV5-1 with TRBJ1-2; 11 nucleotides line up with TRBD1. This CDR3 comprises 15 residues. Germline V CDR1 and CDR2: SGHRS, YFSETQ. V shed 4 bases, J shed 4 bases, and the junction held 6 bases outside the gene matches. CDR3 amino acids: CASSLGGQGAYGYTF. Written as DNA, the CDR3 is TGCGCCAGCAGCCTGGGTGGACAGGGGGCCTATGGCTACACCTTC.

The chain employs TRBV6-5 and TRBJ1-2, with D possibly being TRBD1 (6 bases). From germline, CDR1 is MNHEY and CDR2 SVGAGI. The CDR3 consists of 14 residues. Trimming removed 5 bases from V and 4 bases from J, with 14 bases in between. DNA for the CDR3: TGTGCCAGCAGTCAACGGGACACGATCTATGGCTACACCTTC. Its translation is CASSQRDTIYGYTF.

The genes are TRBV6-6 and TRBJ1-6, with unresolved D. CDR3 length equals 14 residues. The germline CDR1 and CDR2 sequences are MNHNY and SVGAGI (reference sequence). V lost 5 bases, J lost 4 bases, and 9 bases lay in between. CDR3 nucleotides: TGTGCCAGCAGTCCCTCCCAGTATAATTCACCCCTCCACTTT. This gives the protein CASSPSQYNSPLHF.

This chain uses TRBV6-1 with TRBJ1-2; a possible D gene is TRBD1 (5 bases). The ends were cut back, 6 bases at V and 4 bases at J, with 12 bases in the middle. Germline CDR1 reads MNHNS; CDR2 reads SASEGT. The CDR3 is 13 residues long. CDR3 in amino acids: CASRTEGIYGYTF. CDR3 bases: TGTGCCAGCAGGACGGAGGGGATCTATGGCTACACCTTC.

The chain employs TRBV11-1 and TRBJ1-1; TRBD1 might be the D (5 bases). V gave up 3 bases and J gave up 5 bases, with 13 bases separating them. The CDR3 loop spans 14 amino acids. Germline CDR1 is SGHAT and CDR2 is FQDESV (reference sequence). The CDR3 DNA follows: TGTGCCAGCAGCTTCAGGGTATTCGGGACTGAAGCTTTCTTT. This gives the protein CASSFRVFGTEAFF.

The rearrangement links TRBV6-5 to TRBJ1-1; D perhaps matches TRBD1 (6 bases). CDR3 length: 15 residues. V was cut by 7 bases and J by 4 bases, with 19 bases left in between. The germline CDR1 and CDR2 sequences are MNHEY and SVGAGI. The CDR3 spells CASTWDTQGGTEAFF. The CDR3 coding sequence is TGTGCCAGCACCTGGGACACTCAGGGTGGCACTGAAGCTTTCTTT.

As DNA, the CDR3 is TGTGCCAGTAGTATAGCCCGGGACAGCAATGAGCAGTTCTTC. It translates to CASSIARDSNEQFF. The chain carries TRBV19 and TRBJ2-1; 7 bases match TRBD1. The V gene's germline CDR1 is LNHDA and CDR2 SQIVND (reference sequence). The CDR3 has 14 amino acids. V was clipped by 1 base and J by 6 bases; unmatched bases: 3.

The chain links TRBV5-1 to TRBJ2-5; weak D call: TRBD2 (5 bases). V was trimmed by 0 bases and J by 1 base, leaving 7 bases between them. This CDR3 comprises 14 residues. Germline loops: CDR1 SGHRS, CDR2 YFSETQ. This CDR3 reads CASSLERPQETQYF. The CDR3 coding sequence is TGCGCCAGCAGCTTGGAGCGGCCCCAAGAGACCCAGTACTTC.

The rearrangement uses TRBV7-2 and TRBJ2-4; no firm D call. The CDR3 contains 13 residues. Germline V gene lookup returns CDR1 SGHTA and CDR2 FQGNSA. The V gene lost 0 bases and the J gene lost 5 bases, with 5 bases spanning the gap. As DNA, the CDR3 is TGTGCCAGCAGCTTAGCCGCGGAAAACATTCAGTACTTC. Amino acids: CASSLAAENIQYF.

The V call is TRBV15, the J call TRBJ1-1; 8 positions match TRBD1. CDR1 is LNHNV, CDR2 YYDKDF, per germline (reference sequence). J gave up 2 bases and V 3 bases, and 11 bases lay outside the gene matches. The CDR3 contains 17 residues. The CDR3, as DNA: TGTGCCACCAGCAGCAATCCGACAGGGGACTTTAACACTGAAGCTTTCTTT. Translated: CATSSNPTGDFNTEAFF.

Sample share makes this clone medium-sized. The rearrangement uses TRBV13 and TRBJ2-1, with 8 nucleotides matching TRBD1. The V segment lost 5 bases and the J segment 9 bases; nucleotides outside the gene matches: 3. Germline CDR1 is PRHDT and CDR2 is FYEKMQ (reference sequence). CDR3 length: 12 residues. CDR3 region: CASSTDRGEQFF. In DNA, the CDR3 is TGTGCCAGCAGCACCGACAGGGGTGAGCAGTTCTTC.

The rearrangement uses TRBV2 and TRBJ2-3; maybe TRBD2 (6 bases). Trimming shortened V by 9 bases and J by 4 bases, and 23 bases separated the two germline ends. Per the germline V gene, CDR1 is SNHLY and CDR2 is FYNNEI. The CDR3 runs to 16 residues. CDR3 in amino acids: CASILGGGGKADTQYF. CDR3 coding DNA: TGTGCCAGTATCCTGGGGGGTGGGGGAAAAGCAGATACGCAGTATTTT.

In its sample, this clone was seen once. The V gene is TRBV7-9, the J gene TRBJ1-1, with 7 bases that match TRBD1. V gave up 3 bases and J gave up 7 bases; unmatched junction bases: 5. CDR3 length: 13 amino acids. Germline V gene sequence: CDR1 SEHNR, CDR2 FQNEAQ (reference sequence). CDR3 sequence: CASSFPQGDEAFF. DNA of the CDR3: TGTGCCAGCAGCTTTCCTCAGGGGGATGAAGCTTTCTTT.

The V call is TRBV9, the J call TRBJ2-7; weak D call: TRBD1 (6 bases). The V and J ends lost 0 bases and 5 bases respectively, with 15 bases between them. This CDR3 has 15 amino acids. The germline gives CDR1 SGDLS, CDR2 YYNGEE. This CDR3 is CASSVGPGQGNEQYF. The CDR3 DNA reads TGTGCCAGCAGCGTAGGGCCGGGGCAGGGGAACGAGCAGTACTTC.

This chain uses TRBV15 with TRBJ1-4; the match to TRBD1 covers 8 bases. The CDR3 length is 15 residues. V lost 2 bases, J lost 8 bases, and 7 bases stayed unmatched. Germline CDR1 and CDR2: LNHNV and YYDKDF (reference sequence). As DNA, the CDR3 is TGTGCCACCAGCAGAAGGACAGGGCCGGGCGAAAAACTGTTTTTT. Its translation: CATSRRTGPGEKLFF.

The genes are TRBV5-1 and TRBJ2-7, with 12 bases lining up with TRBD2. The J segment lost 9 bases and the V segment lost 1 base, leaving 5 bases of the junction unmatched. Per the germline V gene, CDR1 is SGHRS and CDR2 is YFSETQ. The CDR3 totals 14 residues. CDR3 DNA: TGCGCCAGCAGCTTGACTAGCGGGAGGAGTGGGCAGTACTTC. This sequence encodes CASSLTSGRSGQYF.

The V gene is TRBV10-1, the J gene TRBJ2-5; TRBD1 matches at 8 bases. J was trimmed by 2 bases and V by 7 bases; bases with no gene match: 6. The CDR3 loop spans 14 amino acids. Germline assignment: CDR1 WNHNN and CDR2 SYGVQD (reference sequence). Written as DNA, the CDR3 is TGCGCCAGCAAAGACAGGGGCGGGCAAGAGACCCAGTACTTC. It codes for CASKDRGGQETQYF.

The chain uses TRBV6-6 and TRBJ1-1, with D possibly TRBD1 on 6 matching bases. Germline V gives CDR1 MNHNY, CDR2 SVGAGI (reference sequence). This CDR3 is 14 amino acids long. Trimming removed 5 bases at V and 0 bases at J, with 10 bases between. Here the CDR3 DNA reads TGTGCCAGCAGTCGTAGGGGGATGAACACTGAAGCTTTCTTT. Its translation is CASSRRGMNTEAFF.

V is TRBV6-5 and J is TRBJ2-7; 8 bases are a match to TRBD2. Germline CDR1 and CDR2: MNHEY and SVGAGI. The CDR3 extends over 15 amino acids. V lost 0 bases to trimming and J lost 3 bases; unmatched junction nucleotides: 4. CDR3 coding DNA: TGTGCCAGCAGTTACTCCGGCGGGAGGAACTACGAGCAGTACTTC. This translates into CASSYSGGRNYEQYF.

The genes are TRBV12-5 and TRBJ2-5; 11 nucleotides align to TRBD2. Trimming at V came to 6 bases and at J to 4 bases, leaving 7 bases not matched to a gene. Germline V gene sequence: CDR1 LGHNT, CDR2 FRNRAP. The CDR3 spans 15 residues. This chain's CDR3 is CASGVTSGSRETQYF. The CDR3 region has the DNA TGTGCTAGTGGCGTTACTAGCGGGAGTCGAGAGACCCAGTACTTC.

The chain employs TRBV5-4 and TRBJ1-1; a weak D match, TRBD1 (5 bases). Germline CDR1 and CDR2: SGHNT and YYREEE (reference sequence). The CDR3 has 14 amino acids. V dropped 5 bases and J dropped 3 bases, with 14 bases sitting between them. The CDR3 region has the DNA TGTGCCAGCAGTTCAGGGAAATGGGACACTGAAGCTTTCTTT. Translated, it gives CASSSGKWDTEAFF.

This clone was seen a few times. This chain joins TRBV19 and TRBJ2-1; 8 positions match TRBD2. CDR3 length: 16 amino acids. From germline, CDR1 is LNHDA and CDR2 SQIVND (reference sequence). The V gene end was trimmed by 9 bases and the J gene end by 4 bases; junction bases not matched to a gene: 14. The CDR3 nucleotides are TGTGCCAGCTCCCGGGGGGGATCATTCCCTTACAATGAGCAGTTCTTC. It yields the protein CASSRGGSFPYNEQFF.

As DNA, the CDR3 is TGTGCCAGCAGCCTCGACGGCGGGGCAAACACTGAAGCTTTCTTT. It encodes CASSLDGGANTEAFF. The chain recombines TRBV6-4 with TRBJ1-1, with a tentative D call TRBD1 (5 bases). CDR3 length equals 15 residues. The V end was cut by 6 bases, the J end by 2 bases, with 16 bases between. Germline loops: CDR1 MRHNA, CDR2 SNTAGT.